This entry lists 9 T cell receptor beta chains sequenced from one sample in a study of CD8+ T cells in alopecia areata. It was cDNA, reverse transcribed from extracted RNA, that served as the sequencing template. The protocol was immunoSEQ multiplex PCR, while the TCRdb copy is restricted to in-frame clones and leaves out a portion. Here the sample spans 150,000 to 200,000 clones, 55% being singletons. The sequencing input was CD4+ T cells sorted from blood. All receptors derive from a human donor in good health.

V and J are TRBV15 and TRBJ2-3; weak D call: TRBD2 (6 bases). CDR1 is LNHNV, CDR2 YYDKDF, per germline (reference sequence). V lost 8 bases and J 2 bases, leaving 17 bases between the germline ends. The CDR3 spans 15 residues. CDR3 sequence reads: CATRRIGGTTDTQYF. The CDR3 DNA is TGTGCCACCCGCCGTATAGGAGGGACCACAGATACGCAGTATTTT.

CDR3 coding DNA: TGTGCCAGCAGCTTAGGGCGTAACCCTCGGGACGAGCAGTACTTC. Its translation is CASSLGRNPRDEQYF. The V and J genes are TRBV7-7 and TRBJ2-7, with D unresolved. Germline V gene sequence: CDR1 SSHAT, CDR2 FNYEAQ (reference sequence). The CDR3 spans 15 residues. Trimming stripped 1 base from V and 5 bases from J, with 15 bases between.

This clone has just a few counts. The chain couples TRBV27 to TRBJ2-7; maybe TRBD1 (6 bases). The germline V and J ends were trimmed by 6 bases and 5 bases, with 14 bases remaining between them. The CDR3 has 13 residues. Per the germline V gene, CDR1 is MNHEY and CDR2 is SMNVEV (reference sequence). CDR3 residues: CASRLNRVHEQYF. The CDR3 DNA follows: TGTGCCAGCAGATTAAACAGGGTCCACGAGCAGTACTTC.

This clone was observed at least ten times. The gene calls are TRBV27 and TRBJ2-2; 11 bases align to TRBD2. This CDR3 comprises 17 residues. The V gene's germline CDR1 is MNHEY and CDR2 SMNVEV (reference sequence). Trimming took 2 bases from V and 1 from J; bases not matched to a gene: 3. In DNA, the CDR3 is TGTGCCAGCAGTTTACGAGGGACTAGCGGGAACACCGGGGAGCTGTTTTTT. The encoded protein is CASSLRGTSGNTGELFF.

The genes are TRBV7-9 and TRBJ1-5; TRBD1 matches 11 bases. The CDR3 sequence is 16 residues long. Germline CDR1 is SEHNR and CDR2 is FQNEAQ (reference sequence). V was pared by 5 bases and J by 7 bases, with 10 bases of the junction left unmatched. The CDR3 sequence: CASSPRTGGMVQPQHF. The CDR3 DNA reads TGTGCCAGCAGCCCGAGGACAGGGGGCATGGTACAGCCCCAGCATTTT.

This clone occurred a few times. This chain uses TRBV29-1 with TRBJ2-1; maybe TRBD2 (6 bases). The ends were cut back, 7 bases at V and 5 bases at J, with 18 bases in the middle. The germline gives CDR1 SQVTM, CDR2 ANQGSEA. This CDR3 comprises 14 residues. Here the CDR3 DNA reads TGCAGCGCCTCGGGGCTAGCGCCCGACAATGAGCAGTTCTTC. Protein: CSASGLAPDNEQFF.

The rearrangement joins TRBV7-9 to TRBJ1-5; D is ambiguous. Trimming removed 1 base at V and 5 bases at J, with 3 bases between. Germline assignment: CDR1 SEHNR and CDR2 FQNEAQ (reference sequence). CDR3 length equals 12 residues. CDR3 protein: CASSLVDQPQHF. CDR3 nucleotides: TGTGCCAGCAGCTTAGTCGATCAGCCCCAGCATTTT. The full variable domain, with the rest looked up from reference TRBV7-9 and TRBJ1-5, is DTGVSQNPRHKITKRGQNVTFRCDPISEHNRLYWYRQTLGQGPEFLTYFQNEAQLEKSRLLSDRFSAERPKGSFSTLEIQRTEQGDSAMYLCASSLVDQPQHFGDGTRLSIL.

This clone was seen more than once but under ten times. The genes are TRBV29-1 and TRBJ2-7; the D gene is possibly TRBD1 (5 bases). The CDR3 contains 13 residues. The V gene lost 0 bases and the J gene lost 4 bases, with 10 bases spanning the gap. Per the germline V gene, CDR1 is SQVTM and CDR2 is ANQGSEA. The CDR3 DNA reads as TGCAGCGTTGAAGATCAGGGCCGGTACGAGCAGTACTTC. It specifies CSVEDQGRYEQYF.

The chain combines TRBV6-5 with TRBJ2-5; D might be TRBD2 (6 bases). The V end was cut by 2 bases, the J end by 4 bases, with 11 bases between. Germline loops: CDR1 MNHEY, CDR2 SVGAGI. This CDR3 region has 14 residues. CDR3 nucleotides: TGTGCCAGCAGTTACGGGGTGGGGGGAGAGACCCAGTACTTC. As protein: CASSYGVGGETQYF.